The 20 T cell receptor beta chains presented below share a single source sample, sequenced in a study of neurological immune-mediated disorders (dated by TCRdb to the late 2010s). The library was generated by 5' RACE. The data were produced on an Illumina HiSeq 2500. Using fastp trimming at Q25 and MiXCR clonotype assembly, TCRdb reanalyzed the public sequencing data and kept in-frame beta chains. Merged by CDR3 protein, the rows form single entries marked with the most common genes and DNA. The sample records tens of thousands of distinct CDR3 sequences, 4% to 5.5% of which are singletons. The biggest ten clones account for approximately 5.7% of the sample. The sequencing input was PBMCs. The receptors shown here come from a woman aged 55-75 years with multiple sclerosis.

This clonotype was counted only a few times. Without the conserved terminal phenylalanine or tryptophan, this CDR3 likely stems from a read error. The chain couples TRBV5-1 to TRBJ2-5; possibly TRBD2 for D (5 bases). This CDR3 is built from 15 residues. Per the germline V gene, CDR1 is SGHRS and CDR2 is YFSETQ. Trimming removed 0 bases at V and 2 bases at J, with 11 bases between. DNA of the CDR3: TGCGCCAGCAGCTTGGCAGCGGCTGCTCAAGAGACCCAGTACTAC. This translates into CASSLAAAAQETQYY.

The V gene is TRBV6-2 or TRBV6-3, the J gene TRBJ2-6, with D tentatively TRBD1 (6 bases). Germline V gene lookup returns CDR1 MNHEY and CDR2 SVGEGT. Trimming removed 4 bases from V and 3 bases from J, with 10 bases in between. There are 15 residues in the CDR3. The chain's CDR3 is CASSFWTVGANVLTF. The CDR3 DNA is TGTGCCAGCAGTTTCTGGACAGTTGGGGCCAACGTCCTGACTTTC.

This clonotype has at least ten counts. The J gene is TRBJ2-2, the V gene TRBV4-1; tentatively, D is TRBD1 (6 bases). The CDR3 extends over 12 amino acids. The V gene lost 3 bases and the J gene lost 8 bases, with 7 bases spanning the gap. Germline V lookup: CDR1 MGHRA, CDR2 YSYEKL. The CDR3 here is CASSHDRGELFF. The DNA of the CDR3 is TGCGCCAGCAGCCACGACAGGGGGGAGCTGTTTTTT.

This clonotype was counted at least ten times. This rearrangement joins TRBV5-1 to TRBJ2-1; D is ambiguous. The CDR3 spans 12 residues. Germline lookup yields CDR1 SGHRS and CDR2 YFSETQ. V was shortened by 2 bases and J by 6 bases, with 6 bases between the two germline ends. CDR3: CASSFTANEQFF. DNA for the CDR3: TGCGCCAGCAGCTTTACGGCCAATGAGCAGTTCTTC.

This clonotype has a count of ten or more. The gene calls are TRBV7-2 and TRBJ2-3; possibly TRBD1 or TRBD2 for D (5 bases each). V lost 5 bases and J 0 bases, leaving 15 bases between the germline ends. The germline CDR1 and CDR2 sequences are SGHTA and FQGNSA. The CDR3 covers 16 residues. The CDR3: CASSRGASASTDTQYF. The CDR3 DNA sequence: TGTGCCAGCAGCCGAGGGGCGTCCGCTAGCACAGATACGCAGTATTTT.

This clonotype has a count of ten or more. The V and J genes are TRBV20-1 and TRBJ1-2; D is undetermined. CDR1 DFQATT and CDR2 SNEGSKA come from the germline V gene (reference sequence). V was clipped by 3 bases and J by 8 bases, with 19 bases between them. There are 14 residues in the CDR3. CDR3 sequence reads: CSASRPHEGLGYTF. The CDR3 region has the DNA TGCAGTGCTAGTCGCCCCCACGAAGGACTCGGCTACACCTTC.

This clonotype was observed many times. As DNA, the CDR3 is TGTGCCAGCATTGAGAGGGGCACAGATACGCAGTATTTT. Protein sequence: CASIERGTDTQYF. The chain carries TRBV6-5 and TRBJ2-3; D may be TRBD2 (5 bases). V shed 7 bases and J shed 1 base, with 9 bases lying between them. Germline CDR1 and CDR2: MNHEY and SVGAGI. The CDR3 totals 13 residues.

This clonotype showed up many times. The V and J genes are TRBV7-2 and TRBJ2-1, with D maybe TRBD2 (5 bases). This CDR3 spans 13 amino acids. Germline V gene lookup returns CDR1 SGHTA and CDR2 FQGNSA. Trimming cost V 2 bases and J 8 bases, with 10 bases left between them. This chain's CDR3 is CASSLSGRDEQFF. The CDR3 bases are TGTGCCAGCAGCTTATCTGGGCGGGATGAGCAGTTCTTC.

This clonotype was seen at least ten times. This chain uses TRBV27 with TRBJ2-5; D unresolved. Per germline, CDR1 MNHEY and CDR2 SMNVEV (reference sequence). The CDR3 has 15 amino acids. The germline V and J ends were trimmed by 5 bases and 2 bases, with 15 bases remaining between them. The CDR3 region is CASSPRTEIQETQYF. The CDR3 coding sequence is TGTGCCAGCAGTCCCCGGACGGAGATACAAGAGACCCAGTACTTC.

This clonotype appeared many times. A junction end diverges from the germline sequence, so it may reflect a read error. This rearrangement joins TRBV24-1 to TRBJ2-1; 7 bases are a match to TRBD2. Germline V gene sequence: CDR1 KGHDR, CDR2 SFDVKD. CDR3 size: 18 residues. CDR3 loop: CATSDPPGGPPSDNEQFF. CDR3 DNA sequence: TGTGCCACCAGTGACCCGCCGGGGGGACCCCCCTCCGACAATGAGCAGTTCTTC.

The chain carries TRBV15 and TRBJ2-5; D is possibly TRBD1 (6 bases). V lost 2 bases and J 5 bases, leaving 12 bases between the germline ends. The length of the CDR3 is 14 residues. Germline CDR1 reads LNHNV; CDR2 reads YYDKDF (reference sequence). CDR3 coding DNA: TGTGCCACCAGCAGAAACCTTAGGGGGGAGACCCAGTACTTC. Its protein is CATSRNLRGETQYF.

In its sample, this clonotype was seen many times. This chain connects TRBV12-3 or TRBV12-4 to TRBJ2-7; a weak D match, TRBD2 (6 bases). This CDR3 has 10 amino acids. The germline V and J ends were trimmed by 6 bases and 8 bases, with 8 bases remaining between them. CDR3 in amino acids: CASRGGKQYV. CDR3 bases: TGTGCCAGCAGGGGCGGGAAGCAGTACGTC.

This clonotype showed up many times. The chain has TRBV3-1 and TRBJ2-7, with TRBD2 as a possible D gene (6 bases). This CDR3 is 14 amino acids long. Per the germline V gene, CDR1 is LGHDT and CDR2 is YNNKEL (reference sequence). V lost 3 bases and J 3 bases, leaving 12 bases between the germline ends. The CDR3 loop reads CASSQGWGGYEQYV. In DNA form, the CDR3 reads TGTGCCAGCAGCCAGGGGTGGGGAGGCTACGAGCAGTACGTC.

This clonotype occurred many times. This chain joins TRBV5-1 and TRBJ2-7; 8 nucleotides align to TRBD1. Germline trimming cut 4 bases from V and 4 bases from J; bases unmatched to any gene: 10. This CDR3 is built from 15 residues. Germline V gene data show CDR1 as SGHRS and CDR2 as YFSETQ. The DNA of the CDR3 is TGCGCCAGCAGCGCCCTGCAGGGGGCGCGGTACGAGCAGTACTTC. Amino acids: CASSALQGARYEQYF.

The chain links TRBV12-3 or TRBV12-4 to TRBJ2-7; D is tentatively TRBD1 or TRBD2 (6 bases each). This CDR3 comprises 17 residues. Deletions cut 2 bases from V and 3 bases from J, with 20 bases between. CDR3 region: CASSLRPPGARIYEQYF. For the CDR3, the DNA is TGTGCCAGCAGTTTACGCCCCCCGGGGGCCAGAATCTACGAGCAGTACTTC.

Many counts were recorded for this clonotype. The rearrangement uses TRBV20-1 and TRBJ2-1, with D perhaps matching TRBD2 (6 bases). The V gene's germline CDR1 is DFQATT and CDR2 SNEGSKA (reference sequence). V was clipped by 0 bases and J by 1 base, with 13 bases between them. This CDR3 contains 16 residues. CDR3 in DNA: TGCAGTGCTAGAGAACTAGCCGATCCTTCCTACAATGAGCAGTTCTTC. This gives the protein CSARELADPSYNEQFF.

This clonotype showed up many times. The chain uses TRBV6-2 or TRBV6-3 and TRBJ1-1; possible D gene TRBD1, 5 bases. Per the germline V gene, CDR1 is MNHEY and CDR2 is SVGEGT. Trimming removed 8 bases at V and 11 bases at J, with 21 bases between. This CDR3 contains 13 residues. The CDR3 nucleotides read TGTGCCAGCGGACCTTCCAGGGTGGAGGTCGCTTTCTTT. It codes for CASGPSRVEVAFF.

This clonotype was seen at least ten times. The DNA for the CDR3 is TGTGCCAGCAGTTTACGGCAGGGTATGGTGCAGTACTTC. It codes for CASSLRQGMVQYF. This chain uses TRBV27 with TRBJ2-7, with TRBD1 as a possible D gene (5 bases). V was trimmed by 2 bases and J by 9 bases, leaving 14 bases between them. Germline CDR1 is MNHEY and CDR2 is SMNVEV (reference sequence). The CDR3 has 13 amino acids.

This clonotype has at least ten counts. The CDR3 is CASSFPLAGGIYGYTF. CDR3 coding DNA: TGTGCCAGCAGTTTCCCGTTGGCAGGGGGAATCTATGGCTACACCTTC. The V call is TRBV28, the J call TRBJ1-2, with TRBD1 matching over 7 bases. Germline V lookup: CDR1 MDHEN, CDR2 SYDVKM. This CDR3 contains 16 residues. Germline trimming cut 3 bases from V and 4 bases from J; bases unmatched to any gene: 11.

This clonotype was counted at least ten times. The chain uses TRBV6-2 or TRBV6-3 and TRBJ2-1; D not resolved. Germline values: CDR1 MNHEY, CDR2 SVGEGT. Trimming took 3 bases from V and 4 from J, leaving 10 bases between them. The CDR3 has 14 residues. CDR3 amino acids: CASSYPDTYNEQFF. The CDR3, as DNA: TGTGCCAGCAGTTATCCCGATACTTACAATGAGCAGTTCTTC.